This T cell receptor beta chain was identified during a study of monozygotic twins with inflammatory bowel disease. Study conclusions and caveats: Against healthy co-twins, IBD patients had lower TCRbeta diversity (measured by inverse Simpson). Support was lacking for any single strong IBD-associated signal or clonotype.

TCRdb processed the 5' RACE reads again and assigns one entry to each CDR3 protein, with no DNA. This repertoire includes 440,000 or so distinct CDR3 sequences. Researchers collected approximately 2.7 ml of blood per donor. Regarding this clonotype: What it recognizes is unknown.

This CDR3 contains 16 residues. Germline lookup yields CDR1 MNHEY and CDR2 SVGAGI. The receptor was derived from a human donor with ulcerative colitis or Crohn's disease, or a healthy co-twin of an affected twin (not recorded which). V and J are TRBV6-5 and TRBJ1-2; TCRdb names TRBD1, which stays unverified in the absence of DNA. The sample was blood. The CDR3 region is CASSYSAGQENYGYTF.